What follows are 25 T cell receptor beta chains derived from one specimen sequenced in a study of shared clonotypes between healthy human individuals. Data came from immunoSEQ multiplex PCR; TCRdb stores just in-frame clones and leaves some out. The table records about 820,000 clones, almost 95% of them present only once. Naive CD8 cells lacked CD45RO and underwent positive selection for CCR7, leaving out terminally differentiated effector memory CD45RA+ cells. The sequencing sample was made of naive CD8+ T cells sorted from blood. These receptors all come from a man aged 25 to 45 in good health.

This chain uses TRBV27 with TRBJ2-1; D is undetermined. The germline CDR1 and CDR2 sequences are MNHEY and SMNVEV (reference sequence). The CDR3 spans 15 residues. The V end lost 2 bases, the J end lost 7 bases, and 15 bases lay between the germline ends. This CDR3 reads CASSLTASARNEQFF. The CDR3 DNA reads as TGTGCCAGCAGTTTAACTGCCTCCGCTAGGAATGAGCAGTTCTTC.

V usage is TRBV27 and J usage is TRBJ2-7, with D perhaps TRBD1 (5 bases). Trimming left V 5 bases short and J 8 bases short, with 19 bases between. Germline V gene data show CDR1 as MNHEY and CDR2 as SMNVEV (reference sequence). The CDR3 spans 14 residues. The CDR3 loop is CASSPTDSLVKQYF. CDR3 coding DNA: TGTGCCAGCAGTCCGACAGACAGTTTAGTCAAGCAGTACTTC.

The chain has TRBV30 and TRBJ2-7, with 10 bases that match TRBD1. The germline V gene has CDR1 GTSNPN and CDR2 SVGIG (reference sequence). V was pared by 5 bases and J by 3 bases, with 10 bases of the junction left unmatched. The CDR3 has 15 residues. The CDR3 sequence is CAWYPGTGVFYEQYF. In DNA, the CDR3 is TGTGCCTGGTACCCCGGGACAGGGGTTTTCTACGAGCAGTACTTC. Variable domain in full (rest from reference TRBV30 and TRBJ2-7): SQTIHQWPATLVQPVGSPLSLECTVEGTSNPNLYWYRQAAGRGLQLLFYSVGIGQISSEVPQNLSASRPQDRQFILSSKKLLLSDSGFYLCAWYPGTGVFYEQYFGPGTRLTVT.

Notes on this clone: The sample has other DNA sequences that encode this CDR3 too. The V call is TRBV28, the J call TRBJ2-7, with 8 bases lining up with TRBD2. Germline V lookup: CDR1 MDHEN, CDR2 SYDVKM. This CDR3 region has 14 residues. With V trimmed by 1 base and J by 2 bases, 1 base remained unmatched. This CDR3 is CASSLSGRAYEQYF. CDR3 coding DNA: TGTGCCAGCAGTTTATCCGGGAGGGCCTACGAGCAGTACTTC.

The chain combines TRBV28 with TRBJ2-1; D call uncertain. The V and J ends lost 3 bases and 14 bases respectively, with 14 bases between them. The CDR3 runs 12 residues. Germline V gene sequence: CDR1 MDHEN, CDR2 SYDVKM. The CDR3 DNA reads TGTGCCAGCAGTTTCCCCGGTTCAGAAGAGTTCTTC. As protein: CASSFPGSEEFF.

The V gene is TRBV4-3, the J gene TRBJ1-2; D possibly corresponds to TRBD1 (5 bases). Per the germline V gene, CDR1 is LGHNA and CDR2 is YSLEER. V was trimmed by 0 bases and J by 0 bases, leaving 11 bases between them. This CDR3 contains 16 residues. CDR3 amino acids: CASSQDRGISNYGYTF. CDR3 bases: TGCGCCAGCAGCCAAGATCGGGGCATATCTAACTATGGCTACACCTTC.

The chain links TRBV7-9 to TRBJ2-1; D possibly corresponds to TRBD2 (5 bases). The CDR3 contains 12 residues. The germline gives CDR1 SEHNR, CDR2 FQNEAQ (reference sequence). V was shortened by 6 bases and J by 8 bases, with 11 bases between the two germline ends. For the CDR3, the DNA is TGTGCCAGCAGGGACTTTTACGATGAGCAGTTCTTC. Translating gives CASRDFYDEQFF.

The gene calls are TRBV27 and TRBJ1-1; tentative D call: TRBD1 (6 bases). CDR3 size: 14 residues. Germline V gene sequence: CDR1 MNHEY, CDR2 SMNVEV (reference sequence). Trimming removed 6 bases from V and 0 bases from J, with 11 bases in between. Here the CDR3 DNA reads TGTGCCAGCAGAAGGTACAGGGTGAACACTGAAGCTTTCTTT. Translating gives CASRRYRVNTEAFF.

This chain uses TRBV7-2 with TRBJ2-1; D is unresolved. The CDR3 is 14 amino acids. With 3 bases removed from V and 5 bases from J, the gap between germline ends came to 11 bases. Germline loops: CDR1 SGHTA, CDR2 FQGNSA. The CDR3 DNA reads as TGTGCCAGCAGCTTGGTTCTGCGCCACAATGAGCAGTTCTTC. It specifies CASSLVLRHNEQFF.

This chain uses TRBV29-1 with TRBJ2-4, with D maybe TRBD2 (6 bases). V gave up 4 bases and J gave up 0 bases, with 16 bases separating them. In germline, CDR1 is SQVTM, CDR2 ANQGSEA. CDR3 length equals 16 residues. CDR3 residues: CSVARLGGIAKNIQYF. The CDR3, as DNA: TGCAGCGTTGCTCGGTTGGGCGGGATAGCCAAAAACATTCAGTACTTC.

The chain couples TRBV11-3 to TRBJ2-1; D is undetermined. Germline V gene data show CDR1 as SGHNT and CDR2 as YENEEA. Trimming removed 4 bases from V and 12 bases from J, with 22 bases in between. The CDR3 spans 15 residues. In nucleotides, the CDR3 is TGTGCCAGCAGCTCCGCTTCATCTGGGGATCTGGGGCAGTTCTTC. It is translated as CASSSASSGDLGQFF.

This clone has just a few counts. The chain employs TRBV6-5 and TRBJ1-1; no clear D gene. The CDR3 is 13 residues long. The germline gives CDR1 MNHEY, CDR2 SVGAGI. The V end lost 0 bases, the J end lost 3 bases, and 5 bases lay between the germline ends. CDR3 residues: CASSYSDDTEAFF. DNA for the CDR3: TGTGCCAGCAGTTACTCAGATGACACTGAAGCTTTCTTT.

V usage is TRBV27 and J usage is TRBJ2-3; D remains ambiguous. V gave up 2 bases and J gave up 2 bases, with 14 bases separating them. Germline V gives CDR1 MNHEY, CDR2 SMNVEV (reference sequence). The CDR3 loop spans 16 amino acids. The CDR3 loop is CASSLGASTYTDTQYF. For the CDR3, the DNA is TGTGCCAGCAGTTTAGGAGCGTCAACCTACACAGATACGCAGTATTTT.

This chain joins TRBV6-5 and TRBJ1-1; weak D call: TRBD1 (6 bases). Deletions cut 0 bases from V and 5 bases from J, with 13 bases between. The CDR3 loop spans 15 amino acids. In germline, CDR1 is MNHEY, CDR2 SVGAGI. CDR3: CASSYSKGQGTEAFF. DNA of the CDR3: TGTGCCAGCAGTTACTCGAAGGGGCAGGGGACTGAAGCTTTCTTT.

The chain combines TRBV2 with TRBJ1-2, with a possible D match to TRBD1 (5 bases). V lost 7 bases and J lost 2, with 11 bases in between. CDR1 is SNHLY, CDR2 FYNNEI, per germline. CDR3 length: 13 amino acids. The DNA for the CDR3 is TGTGCCAGCATGGGGGAAGGGAACTATGGCTACACCTTC. Residues: CASMGEGNYGYTF. Using reference TRBV2 and TRBJ1-2 for the parts outside the CDR3, the full variable domain is EPEVTQTPSHQVTQMGQEVILRCVPISNHLYFYWYRQILGQKVEFLVSFYNNEISEKSEIFDDQFSVERPDGSNFTLKIRSTKLEDSAMYFCASMGEGNYGYTFGSGTRLTVV.

The V gene is TRBV29-1, the J gene TRBJ2-7; TRBD2 agrees at 9 bases. With V trimmed by 4 bases and J by 1 base, 14 bases remained unmatched. Germline V gene lookup returns CDR1 SQVTM and CDR2 ANQGSEA. CDR3 length: 17 residues. CDR3 sequence reads: CSVVLEISGRHSYEQYF. The CDR3 bases are TGCAGCGTTGTTCTGGAGATTAGCGGGAGACATTCCTACGAGCAGTACTTC.

V is TRBV7-9 and J is TRBJ2-7, with 11 bases that match TRBD2. The CDR3 runs 17 residues. The V gene's germline CDR1 is SEHNR and CDR2 FQNEAQ (reference sequence). The ends lost 2 bases at V and 3 bases at J; junction bases unmatched: 9. In DNA, the CDR3 is TGTGCCAGCAGCTTACGGAAAGGGACTAGCGGTGACTACGAGCAGTACTTC. As protein: CASSLRKGTSGDYEQYF. Supplemented by reference TRBV7-9 and TRBJ2-7, the full variable domain reads DTGVSQNPRHKITKRGQNVTFRCDPISEHNRLYWYRQTLGQGPEFLTYFQNEAQLEKSRLLSDRFSAERPKGSFSTLEIQRTEQGDSAMYLCASSLRKGTSGDYEQYFGPGTRLTVT.

The chain recombines TRBV7-2 with TRBJ2-7; D is undetermined. The V gene lost 4 bases and the J gene lost 4 bases, with 17 bases spanning the gap. This CDR3 has 15 amino acids. Germline CDR1 reads SGHTA; CDR2 reads FQGNSA. The CDR3 region has the DNA TGTGCCAGCAGCTGGGATGCAGAACCCCTGTACGAGCAGTACTTC. It yields the protein CASSWDAEPLYEQYF.

The V gene is TRBV23-1, the J gene TRBJ2-1; a weak D match, TRBD1 (6 bases). TRBV23-1 is an ORF, and what it does is uncertain. CDR3 length equals 17 residues. Trimming stripped 2 bases from V and 5 bases from J, with 19 bases between. For the CDR3, the DNA is TGCGCCAGCAGTCAACGCCGTAACAGGGTAGTTGACAATGAGCAGTTCTTC. It encodes CASSQRRNRVVDNEQFF.

On this clone itself: Distinct nucleotide sequences in the sample also encode this CDR3. The chain recombines TRBV27 with TRBJ2-7, with a tentative D call TRBD1 (6 bases). This CDR3 is built from 13 residues. Trimming shortened V by 3 bases and J by 3 bases, and 9 bases separated the two germline ends. Looked up from germline, CDR1 is MNHEY and CDR2 is SMNVEV (reference sequence). In DNA, the CDR3 is TGTGCCAGCAGTTTGACAGGAAGCTACGAGCAGTACTTC. It codes for CASSLTGSYEQYF.

The V gene is TRBV7-9, the J gene TRBJ1-1; possible D gene TRBD1, 6 bases. Trimming took off 3 bases at V and 4 bases at J, with 15 bases between the two ends. Germline lookup yields CDR1 SEHNR and CDR2 FQNEAQ (reference sequence). This CDR3 spans 15 amino acids. CDR3 sequence reads: CASSFQGHGITEAFF. In DNA form, the CDR3 reads TGTGCCAGCAGCTTTCAGGGACATGGGATCACTGAAGCTTTCTTT.

V and J are TRBV11-2 and TRBJ1-4, with D hard to call. V was clipped by 4 bases and J by 3 bases, with 12 bases between them. Looked up from germline, CDR1 is SGHAT and CDR2 is FQNNGV. CDR3 length equals 15 residues. The CDR3 DNA follows: TGTGCCAGCAGCTCTCAGTTTCCGGCTAATGAAAAACTGTTTTTT. Protein sequence: CASSSQFPANEKLFF.

This chain joins TRBV27 and TRBJ2-1; the match to TRBD2 covers 8 bases. Germline loops: CDR1 MNHEY, CDR2 SMNVEV (reference sequence). This CDR3 has 16 residues. V gave up 8 bases and J gave up 3 bases; unmatched junction bases: 12. This CDR3 is CASGPHGTRGYNEQFF. The CDR3 DNA reads as TGTGCCAGCGGACCCCACGGGACTAGAGGCTACAATGAGCAGTTCTTC.

V usage is TRBV7-9 and J usage is TRBJ2-3, with a weak D call TRBD2 (6 bases). Per germline, CDR1 SEHNR and CDR2 FQNEAQ (reference sequence). V was pared by 5 bases and J by 6 bases, with 9 bases between. The CDR3 runs to 12 residues. The CDR3 bases are TGTGCCAGCAGCAAACTAGCTGATACGCAGTATTTT. It is translated as CASSKLADTQYF. The variable domain in full, with the rest retrieved from reference TRBV7-9 and TRBJ2-3, is DTGVSQNPRHKITKRGQNVTFRCDPISEHNRLYWYRQTLGQGPEFLTYFQNEAQLEKSRLLSDRFSAERPKGSFSTLEIQRTEQGDSAMYLCASSKLADTQYFGPGTRLTVL.

Worth noting for this clone: Other DNA sequences in this specimen translate into the identical CDR3. The J gene is TRBJ2-1, the V gene TRBV27, with 7 nucleotides matching TRBD2. Germline V gene data show CDR1 as MNHEY and CDR2 as SMNVEV (reference sequence). This CDR3 region has 16 residues. V was clipped by 5 bases and J by 1 base; unmatched bases: 8. CDR3 sequence (DNA): TGTGCCAGCAGTCCGTCTAGCGGAGATTCCTACAATGAGCAGTTCTTC. Amino acid sequence: CASSPSSGDSYNEQFF.